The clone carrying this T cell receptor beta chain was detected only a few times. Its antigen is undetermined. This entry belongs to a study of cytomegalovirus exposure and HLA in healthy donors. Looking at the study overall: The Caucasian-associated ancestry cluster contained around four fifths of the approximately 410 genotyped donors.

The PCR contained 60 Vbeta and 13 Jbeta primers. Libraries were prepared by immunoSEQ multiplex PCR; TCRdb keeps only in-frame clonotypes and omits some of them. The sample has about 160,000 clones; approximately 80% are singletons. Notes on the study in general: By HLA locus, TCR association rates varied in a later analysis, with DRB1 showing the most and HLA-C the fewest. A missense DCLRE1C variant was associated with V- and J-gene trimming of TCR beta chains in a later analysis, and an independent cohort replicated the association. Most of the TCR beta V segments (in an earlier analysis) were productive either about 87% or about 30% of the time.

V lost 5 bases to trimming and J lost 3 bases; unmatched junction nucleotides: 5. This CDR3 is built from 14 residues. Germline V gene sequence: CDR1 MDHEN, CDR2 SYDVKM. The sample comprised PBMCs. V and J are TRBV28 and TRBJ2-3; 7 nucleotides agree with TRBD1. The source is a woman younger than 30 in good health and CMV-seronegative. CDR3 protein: CASSIPQGTDTQYF. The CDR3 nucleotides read TGTGCCAGCAGTATCCCACAGGGGACAGATACGCAGTATTTT.